This is a list of T cell receptor beta chains from one sample in a study of blood T cell repertoires in COVID-19. TCRdb's table, derived via immunoSEQ multiplex PCR, lists solely in-frame clones and lacks some. The sample contains approximately 200,000 clones, around 88% of which appear only once. Sequenced sample: peripheral blood. The source is a woman aged 25 to 39 with acute or convalescent COVID-19. Each CDR3 is given with its conserved first and last residue. The order of the fields is J gene, V gene, clone size, D gene, CDR3 DNA, CDR3 protein. A D gene is named only where the DNA matches it firmly. Clone size is not always given. Where it is, it says once, few, many or a class for expanded clones.

j_call: TRBJ1-2; v_call: TRBV11-2; clone_size: -; d_call: -; cdr3_nt: TGTGCCAGCAGCCTAACCATTAACTATGGCTACACCTTC; cdr3_aa: CASSLTINYGYTF
j_call: TRBJ2-7; v_call: TRBV28; clone_size: -; d_call: -; cdr3_nt: TGTGCCAGCAGTTTAAGAGCGATGGGCGAGCAGTACTTC; cdr3_aa: CASSLRAMGEQYF
j_call: TRBJ1-4; v_call: TRBV28; clone_size: -; d_call: -; cdr3_nt: TGTGCCAGCAGCGTAGTGGGCCCATGGGAAAAACTGTTTTTT; cdr3_aa: CASSVVGPWEKLFF
j_call: TRBJ2-5; v_call: TRBV9; clone_size: -; d_call: -; cdr3_nt: TGTGCCAGCAGCGCCCGGGACAATACTGGGGAGACCCAGTACTTC; cdr3_aa: CASSARDNTGETQYF
j_call: TRBJ1-3; v_call: TRBV19; clone_size: -; d_call: -; cdr3_nt: TGTGCCAGTAGTGAGGGGATACAGGGTGTAAACACCATATATTTT; cdr3_aa: CASSEGIQGVNTIYF
j_call: TRBJ1-2; v_call: TRBV30; clone_size: -; d_call: -; cdr3_nt: TGTGCCTGCCCCGCCGGGACTTCTAACTATGGCTACACCTTC; cdr3_aa: CACPAGTSNYGYTF
j_call: TRBJ1-5; v_call: TRBV4-1; clone_size: -; d_call: -; cdr3_nt: TGCGCCAGCAGCCAAGATCCCGCTCCTGCGGCCCAGCCCCAGCATTTT; cdr3_aa: CASSQDPAPAAQPQHF
j_call: TRBJ2-5; v_call: TRBV5-4; clone_size: -; d_call: TRBD2; cdr3_nt: TGTGCCAGCAGCTCTCAGACACTAGCGACGGGATTAGAGACCCAGTACTTC; cdr3_aa: CASSSQTLATGLETQYF
j_call: TRBJ2-7; v_call: TRBV11-2; clone_size: once; d_call: -; cdr3_nt: TGTGCCAGCAGCTTAGGACTAGGGTACGAGCAGTACTTC; cdr3_aa: CASSLGLGYEQYF
j_call: TRBJ1-1; v_call: TRBV28; clone_size: few; d_call: -; cdr3_nt: TGTGCCAGCAGTTCCCCGGGTGAAGCTTTCTTT; cdr3_aa: CASSSPGEAFF
j_call: TRBJ1-6; v_call: TRBV28; clone_size: -; d_call: -; cdr3_nt: TGTGCCAGCAACCCCCCCGGTTCACCCCTCCACTTT; cdr3_aa: CASNPPGSPLHF
j_call: TRBJ2-1; v_call: TRBV7-6; clone_size: -; d_call: TRBD2; cdr3_nt: TGTGCCAGCAGCTCTACCCGGGGGGGCGCGAACAATGAGCAGTTCTTC; cdr3_aa: CASSSTRGGANNEQFF
j_call: TRBJ1-3; v_call: TRBV19; clone_size: -; d_call: -; cdr3_nt: TGTGCCAGTAGTACCCGACAGTTAAGCTCTGGAAACACCATATATTTT; cdr3_aa: CASSTRQLSSGNTIYF
j_call: TRBJ2-5; v_call: TRBV27; clone_size: -; d_call: -; cdr3_nt: TGTGCCAGCAGTTCGAGGACAACCCAAGAGACCCAGTACTTC; cdr3_aa: CASSSRTTQETQYF
j_call: TRBJ2-1; v_call: TRBV28; clone_size: -; d_call: -; cdr3_nt: TGTGCCAGCAGCTCTTTTACAGGAGCCCCCTCCTACAATGAGCAGTTCTTC; cdr3_aa: CASSSFTGAPSYNEQFF
j_call: TRBJ2-4; v_call: TRBV18; clone_size: few; d_call: TRBD1; cdr3_nt: TGTGCCAGCTCACCATCGGCAGAGACAGGGGTGGACATTCAGTACTTC; cdr3_aa: CASSPSAETGVDIQYF
j_call: TRBJ1-1; v_call: TRBV19; clone_size: -; d_call: -; cdr3_nt: TGTGCCAGTAGTAAAGGGCGCCGGGGAACTGAAGCTTTCTTT; cdr3_aa: CASSKGRRGTEAFF
j_call: TRBJ2-5; v_call: TRBV10-2; clone_size: -; d_call: TRBD2; cdr3_nt: TGCGCCAGCAGTGATTTCCTAGCGGGAATTGGAGGGACCCAGTACTTC; cdr3_aa: CASSDFLAGIGGTQYF
j_call: TRBJ2-1; v_call: TRBV30; clone_size: -; d_call: -; cdr3_nt: TGTGCCTGGAGTGTACGGCACGAGGCTGAGCAGTTCTTC; cdr3_aa: CAWSVRHEAEQFF
j_call: TRBJ2-2; v_call: TRBV4-1; clone_size: -; d_call: -; cdr3_nt: TGCGCCAGCACTCTGAGGCTTAACACCGGGGAGCTGTTTTTT; cdr3_aa: CASTLRLNTGELFF
j_call: TRBJ2-2; v_call: TRBV20-1; clone_size: -; d_call: -; cdr3_nt: TGCAGTGCTAGTGTAATGGTGGGGGCGTCCGGGGAGCTGTTTTTT; cdr3_aa: CSASVMVGASGELFF
j_call: TRBJ1-2; v_call: TRBV28; clone_size: -; d_call: -; cdr3_nt: TGTGCCAGCAGTTTGCGCCCCGGGGGCTACACCTTC; cdr3_aa: CASSLRPGGYTF
j_call: TRBJ1-5; v_call: TRBV28; clone_size: -; d_call: -; cdr3_nt: TGTGCCAGCAGTTTACAGGGCCCCTATCAGCCCCAGCATTTT; cdr3_aa: CASSLQGPYQPQHF
j_call: TRBJ2-5; v_call: TRBV10-3; clone_size: -; d_call: -; cdr3_nt: TGTGCCATCAGTGGCGGGGTTTGGGAGACCCAGTACTTC; cdr3_aa: CAISGGVWETQYF
j_call: TRBJ1-1; v_call: TRBV15; clone_size: -; d_call: -; cdr3_nt: TGTGCCACCAGCAGAGATCCAGGGAACACTGAAGCTTTCTTT; cdr3_aa: CATSRDPGNTEAFF
j_call: TRBJ2-1; v_call: TRBV28; clone_size: -; d_call: -; cdr3_nt: TGTGCCTCAAAAATCAGGCCTCAAGCGGGCGATGAGCAGTTCTTC; cdr3_aa: CASKIRPQAGDEQFF
j_call: TRBJ2-1; v_call: TRBV7-2; clone_size: -; d_call: -; cdr3_nt: TGTGCCAGCAGTATTTATAATGAGCAGTTCTTC; cdr3_aa: CASSIYNEQFF
j_call: TRBJ2-1; v_call: TRBV11-2; clone_size: -; d_call: -; cdr3_nt: TGTGCCAGCAGCTCTATGCGGAGTGAGCAGTTCTTC; cdr3_aa: CASSSMRSEQFF
j_call: TRBJ1-1; v_call: TRBV7-2; clone_size: -; d_call: -; cdr3_nt: TGTGCCAGCGATGGGCAACCAAACACTGAAGCTTTCTTT; cdr3_aa: CASDGQPNTEAFF
j_call: TRBJ2-7; v_call: TRBV11-2; clone_size: -; d_call: -; cdr3_nt: TGTGCCAGCAGCAGAAACAGGGACGAGCAGTACTTC; cdr3_aa: CASSRNRDEQYF
j_call: TRBJ2-3; v_call: TRBV28; clone_size: once; d_call: -; cdr3_nt: TGTGCCAGCAGTCCCTACTCGCGGGGAAAAGATACGCAGTATTTT; cdr3_aa: CASSPYSRGKDTQYF
j_call: TRBJ1-1; v_call: TRBV7-9; clone_size: -; d_call: -; cdr3_nt: TGTGCCAGCAGCTCACTCAAGCAGGTTATCGAGGCTTTCTTT; cdr3_aa: CASSSLKQVIEAFF
j_call: TRBJ1-4; v_call: TRBV19; clone_size: -; d_call: TRBD1; cdr3_nt: TGTGCCAGTAGTCGGGGACAGCGGGATGAAAAACTGTTTTTT; cdr3_aa: CASSRGQRDEKLFF
j_call: TRBJ2-5; v_call: TRBV3-1/TRBV3-2; clone_size: -; d_call: -; cdr3_nt: TGTGCCAGCAGCCCAGGGAAGCTGATCCAAGAGACCCAGTACTTC; cdr3_aa: CASSPGKLIQETQYF
j_call: TRBJ1-4; v_call: TRBV20-1; clone_size: -; d_call: TRBD1; cdr3_nt: TGCAGTGCTAGTTTGGGGCAGGGGGGCAATGAAAAACTGTTTTTT; cdr3_aa: CSASLGQGGNEKLFF
j_call: TRBJ1-5; v_call: TRBV19; clone_size: -; d_call: TRBD1; cdr3_nt: TGTGCCAGTACAGGGGCAGGGGGACAGCCCCAGCATTTT; cdr3_aa: CASTGAGGQPQHF
j_call: TRBJ1-1; v_call: TRBV10-2; clone_size: -; d_call: -; cdr3_nt: TGCGCCAGCAGTGAATCAGACATGAACACTGAAGCTTTCTTT; cdr3_aa: CASSESDMNTEAFF
j_call: TRBJ2-7; v_call: TRBV7-2; clone_size: once; d_call: TRBD1; cdr3_nt: TGTGCCAGCAGCTTAGCTGGGACAGGGTACGAGCAGTACTTC; cdr3_aa: CASSLAGTGYEQYF
j_call: TRBJ2-1; v_call: TRBV19; clone_size: -; d_call: TRBD2; cdr3_nt: TGTGCCAGTAGTATCCTGGGACTAGCGGGAAGGTACAATGAGCAGTTCTTC; cdr3_aa: CASSILGLAGRYNEQFF
j_call: TRBJ2-5; v_call: TRBV5-4; clone_size: -; d_call: TRBD2; cdr3_nt: TGTGCCAGCAGCGGAGGTGGCGGGAGCGGTGAGACCCAGTACTTC; cdr3_aa: CASSGGGGSGETQYF
j_call: TRBJ2-2; v_call: TRBV18; clone_size: -; d_call: -; cdr3_nt: TGTGCCAGCTCAGGAGGTACCGGGGAGCTGTTTTTT; cdr3_aa: CASSGGTGELFF
j_call: TRBJ1-2; v_call: TRBV6-1; clone_size: -; d_call: -; cdr3_nt: TGTGCCAGCAGTGATCTTGGCCTTTTCTATGGCTACACCTTC; cdr3_aa: CASSDLGLFYGYTF
j_call: TRBJ2-7; v_call: TRBV5-1; clone_size: -; d_call: -; cdr3_nt: TGCGCCAGCAGCTTGGGTGAGGCACCTAGCGAGCAGTACTTC; cdr3_aa: CASSLGEAPSEQYF
j_call: TRBJ2-7; v_call: TRBV19; clone_size: few; d_call: -; cdr3_nt: TGTGCCAGTAGTATAAGCGGTTCCAACTACGAGCAGTACTTC; cdr3_aa: CASSISGSNYEQYF
j_call: TRBJ2-7; v_call: TRBV3-1/TRBV3-2; clone_size: -; d_call: -; cdr3_nt: TGTGCCAGCAGGGGGGCGGCCGAGCAGTACTTC; cdr3_aa: CASRGAAEQYF
j_call: TRBJ1-6; v_call: TRBV7-8; clone_size: -; d_call: -; cdr3_nt: TGTGCCAGCAGCTTACCCTTGACAGCGAATAAGGGGAATTCACCCCTCCACTTT; cdr3_aa: CASSLPLTANKGNSPLHF
j_call: TRBJ2-5; v_call: TRBV28; clone_size: -; d_call: TRBD2; cdr3_nt: TGTGCCAGCAGTCCAGCGGGAGTGGGGCAAGAGACCCAGTACTTC; cdr3_aa: CASSPAGVGQETQYF
j_call: TRBJ2-7; v_call: TRBV18; clone_size: -; d_call: TRBD1; cdr3_nt: TGTGCCAGCTCCTCTGACAGGGGCGAGCAGTACTTC; cdr3_aa: CASSSDRGEQYF
j_call: TRBJ1-5; v_call: TRBV28; clone_size: -; d_call: -; cdr3_nt: TGTGCCAGCAGTATCCCACAGGATCAGCCCCAGCATTTT; cdr3_aa: CASSIPQDQPQHF